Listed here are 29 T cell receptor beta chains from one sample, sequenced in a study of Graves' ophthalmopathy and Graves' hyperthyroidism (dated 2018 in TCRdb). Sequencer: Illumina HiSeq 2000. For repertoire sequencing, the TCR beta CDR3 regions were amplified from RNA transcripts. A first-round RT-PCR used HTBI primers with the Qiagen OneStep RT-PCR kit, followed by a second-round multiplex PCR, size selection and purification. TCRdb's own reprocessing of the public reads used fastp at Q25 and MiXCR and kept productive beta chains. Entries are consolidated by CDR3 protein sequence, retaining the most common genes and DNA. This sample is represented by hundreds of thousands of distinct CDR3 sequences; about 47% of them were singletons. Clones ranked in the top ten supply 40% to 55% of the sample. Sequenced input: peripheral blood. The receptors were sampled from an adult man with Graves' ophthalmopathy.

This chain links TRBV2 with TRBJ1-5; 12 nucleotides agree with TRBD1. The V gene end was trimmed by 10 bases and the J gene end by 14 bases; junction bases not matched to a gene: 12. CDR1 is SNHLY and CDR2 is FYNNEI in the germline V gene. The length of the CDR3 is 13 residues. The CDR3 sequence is CAIHLGTGGNEHF. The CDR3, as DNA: TGTGCCATCCACCTCGGGACAGGGGGCAATGAGCATTTT.

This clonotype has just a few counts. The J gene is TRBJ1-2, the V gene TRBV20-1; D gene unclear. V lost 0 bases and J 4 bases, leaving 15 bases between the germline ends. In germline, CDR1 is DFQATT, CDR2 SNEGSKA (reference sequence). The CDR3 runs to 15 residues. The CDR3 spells CSARDLTETTYGYTF. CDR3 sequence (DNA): TGCAGTGCTAGAGATCTGACGGAGACAACCTATGGCTACACCTTC.

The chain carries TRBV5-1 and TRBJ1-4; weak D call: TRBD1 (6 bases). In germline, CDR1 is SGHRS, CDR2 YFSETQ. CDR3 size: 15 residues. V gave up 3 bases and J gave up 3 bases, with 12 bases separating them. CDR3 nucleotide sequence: TGCGCCAGCAGCTCCACAGGGATTTCTAATGAAAAACTGTTTTTT. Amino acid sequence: CASSSTGISNEKLFF.

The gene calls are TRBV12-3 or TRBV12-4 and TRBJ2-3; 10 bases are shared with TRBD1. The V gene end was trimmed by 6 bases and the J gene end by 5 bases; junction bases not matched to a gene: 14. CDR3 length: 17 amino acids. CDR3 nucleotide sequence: TGTGCCAGCAGCCAAGCTCCGACGGGACAGGGGATAGATACGCAGTATTTT. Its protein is CASSQAPTGQGIDTQYF.

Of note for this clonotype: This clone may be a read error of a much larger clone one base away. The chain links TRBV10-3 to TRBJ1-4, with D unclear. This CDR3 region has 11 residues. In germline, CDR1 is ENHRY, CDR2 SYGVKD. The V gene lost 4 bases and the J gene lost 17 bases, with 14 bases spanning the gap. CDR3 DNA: TGTGCCATCAGTGGACGGGAGGCACTTTTTTTT. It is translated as CAISGREALFF.

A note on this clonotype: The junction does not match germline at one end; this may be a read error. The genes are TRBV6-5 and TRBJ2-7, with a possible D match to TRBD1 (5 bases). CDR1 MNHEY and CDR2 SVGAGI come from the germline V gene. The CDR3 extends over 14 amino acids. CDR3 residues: CASSQPGKGYEQYF. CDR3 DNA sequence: TGCGCCAGCAGCCAACCAGGGAAGGGCTACGAGCAGTACTTC.

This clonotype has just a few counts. The CDR3 DNA sequence: TGCAGTGCTAGCTCCTCTAGCGGGTCGACCTCTGGGGCCAACGTCCTGACTTTC. As protein: CSASSSSGSTSGANVLTF. The V gene is TRBV20-1, the J gene TRBJ2-6, with 8 bases fitting TRBD2. Germline-derived CDR1 and CDR2 are DFQATT and SNEGSKA (reference sequence). The CDR3 consists of 18 residues. The V segment lost 3 bases and the J segment 0 bases; nucleotides outside the gene matches: 10.

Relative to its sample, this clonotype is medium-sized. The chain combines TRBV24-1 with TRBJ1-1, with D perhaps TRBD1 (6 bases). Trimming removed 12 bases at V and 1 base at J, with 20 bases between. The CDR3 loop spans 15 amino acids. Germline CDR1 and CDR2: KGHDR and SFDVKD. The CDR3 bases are TGTGCCCCCATAGCCGGACAGTTTGGGAACACTGAAGCTTTCTTT. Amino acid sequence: CAPIAGQFGNTEAFF.

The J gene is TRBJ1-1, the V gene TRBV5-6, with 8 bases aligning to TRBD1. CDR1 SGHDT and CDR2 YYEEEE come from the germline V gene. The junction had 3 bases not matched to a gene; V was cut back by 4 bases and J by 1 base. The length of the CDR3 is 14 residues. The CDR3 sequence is CASSPGGENTEAFF. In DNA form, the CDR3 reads TGTGCCAGCAGCCCAGGGGGCGAGAACACTGAAGCTTTCTTT.

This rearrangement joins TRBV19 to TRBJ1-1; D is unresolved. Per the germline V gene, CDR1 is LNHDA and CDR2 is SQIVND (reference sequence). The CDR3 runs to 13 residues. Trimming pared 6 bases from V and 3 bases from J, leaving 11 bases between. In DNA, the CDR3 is TGTGCCAGTAGAGCAGAGGCGTACACTGAAGCTTTCTTT. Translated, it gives CASRAEAYTEAFF.

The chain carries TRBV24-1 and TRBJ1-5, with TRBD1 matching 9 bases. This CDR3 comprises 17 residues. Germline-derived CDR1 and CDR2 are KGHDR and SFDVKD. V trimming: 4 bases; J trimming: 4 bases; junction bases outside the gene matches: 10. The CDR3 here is CATSDHTGGELNQPQHF. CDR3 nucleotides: TGTGCCACCAGTGACCATACAGGGGGCGAGTTAAATCAGCCCCAGCATTTT.

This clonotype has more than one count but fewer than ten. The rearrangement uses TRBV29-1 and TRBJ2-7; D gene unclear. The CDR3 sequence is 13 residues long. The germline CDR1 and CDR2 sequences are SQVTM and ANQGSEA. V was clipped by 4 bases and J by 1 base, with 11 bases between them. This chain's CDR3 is CSVGVPHSYEQYF. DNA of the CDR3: TGCAGCGTTGGGGTCCCGCATTCCTACGAGCAGTACTTC.

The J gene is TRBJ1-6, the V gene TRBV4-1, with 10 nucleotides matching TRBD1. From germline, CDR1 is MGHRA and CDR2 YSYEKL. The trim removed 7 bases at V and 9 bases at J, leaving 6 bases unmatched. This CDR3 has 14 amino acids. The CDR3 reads CASTKGTGVSPLHF. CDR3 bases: TGCGCCAGCACAAAAGGGACAGGGGTTTCACCCCTCCACTTT.

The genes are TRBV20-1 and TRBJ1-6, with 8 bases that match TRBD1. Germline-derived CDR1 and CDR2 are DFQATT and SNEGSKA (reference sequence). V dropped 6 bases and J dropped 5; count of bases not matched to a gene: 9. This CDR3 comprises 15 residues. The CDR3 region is CSASVDRVDNSPLHF. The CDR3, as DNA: TGCAGTGCCAGCGTGGACAGGGTCGATAATTCACCCCTCCACTTT.

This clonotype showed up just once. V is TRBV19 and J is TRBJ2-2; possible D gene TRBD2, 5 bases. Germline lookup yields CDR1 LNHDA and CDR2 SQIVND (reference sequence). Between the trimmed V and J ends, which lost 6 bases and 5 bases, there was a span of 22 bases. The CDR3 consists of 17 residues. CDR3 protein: CASRINPGIRRTGELFF. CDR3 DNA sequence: TGTGCCAGTAGGATAAACCCGGGAATAAGAAGGACCGGGGAGCTGTTTTTT. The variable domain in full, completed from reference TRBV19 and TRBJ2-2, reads DGGITQSPKYLFRKEGQNVTLSCEQNLNHDAMYWYRQDPGQGLRLIYYSQIVNDFQKGDIAEGYSVSREKKESFPLTVTSAQKNPTAFYLCASRINPGIRRTGELFFGEGSRLTVL.

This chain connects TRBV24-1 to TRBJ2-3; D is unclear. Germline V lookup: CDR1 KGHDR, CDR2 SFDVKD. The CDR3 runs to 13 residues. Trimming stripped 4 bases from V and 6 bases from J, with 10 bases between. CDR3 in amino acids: CATSDSNLDTQYF. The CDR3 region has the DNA TGTGCCACCAGTGACTCGAATCTCGATACGCAGTATTTT.

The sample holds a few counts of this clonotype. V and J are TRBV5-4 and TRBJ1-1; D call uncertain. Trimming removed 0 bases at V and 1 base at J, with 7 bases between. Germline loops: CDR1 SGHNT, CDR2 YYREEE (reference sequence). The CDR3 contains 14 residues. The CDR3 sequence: CASSLGKKNTEAFF. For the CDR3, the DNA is TGTGCCAGCAGCTTGGGGAAAAAGAACACTGAAGCTTTCTTT.

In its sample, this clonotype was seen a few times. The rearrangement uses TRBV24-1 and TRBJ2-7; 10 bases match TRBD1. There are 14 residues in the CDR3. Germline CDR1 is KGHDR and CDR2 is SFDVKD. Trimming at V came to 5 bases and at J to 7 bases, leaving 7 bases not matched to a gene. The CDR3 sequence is CATSVSGTGDEQYF. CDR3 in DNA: TGTGCCACCAGTGTCTCGGGGACAGGGGATGAGCAGTACTTC.

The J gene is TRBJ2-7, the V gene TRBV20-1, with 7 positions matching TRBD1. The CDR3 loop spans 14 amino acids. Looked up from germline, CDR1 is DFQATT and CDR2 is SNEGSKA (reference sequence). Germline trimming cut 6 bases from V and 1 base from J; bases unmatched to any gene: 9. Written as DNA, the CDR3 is TGCAGTGCCTCCGACAGGGAATTTTCCTACGAGCAGTACTTC. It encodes CSASDREFSYEQYF.

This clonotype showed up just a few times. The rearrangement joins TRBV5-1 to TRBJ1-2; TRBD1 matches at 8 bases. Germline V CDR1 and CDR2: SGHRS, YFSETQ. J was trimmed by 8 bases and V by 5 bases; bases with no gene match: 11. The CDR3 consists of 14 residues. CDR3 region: CASRPGQGGAGYTF. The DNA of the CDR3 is TGCGCCAGCAGGCCCGGACAGGGAGGCGCGGGCTACACCTTC.

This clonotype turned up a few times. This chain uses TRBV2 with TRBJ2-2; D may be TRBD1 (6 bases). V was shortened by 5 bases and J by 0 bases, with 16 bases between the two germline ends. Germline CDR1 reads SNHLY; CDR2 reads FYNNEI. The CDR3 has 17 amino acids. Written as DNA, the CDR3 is TGTGCCAGCAGTTCCCCCGACAGGAACTCGAACACCGGGGAGCTGTTTTTT. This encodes CASSSPDRNSNTGELFF.

CDR3 amino acids: CATGPGTDTQYF. In nucleotides, the CDR3 is TGTGCCACCGGGCCAGGGACAGATACGCAGTATTTT. The J gene is TRBJ2-3, the V gene TRBV24-1, with a tentative D call TRBD1 (5 bases). This CDR3 has 12 residues. V lost 9 bases and J lost 3, with 9 bases in between. Germline values: CDR1 KGHDR, CDR2 SFDVKD.

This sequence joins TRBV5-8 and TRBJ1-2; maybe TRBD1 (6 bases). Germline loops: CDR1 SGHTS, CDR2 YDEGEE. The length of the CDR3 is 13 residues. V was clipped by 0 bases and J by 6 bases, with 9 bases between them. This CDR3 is CASSLAEGDGYTF. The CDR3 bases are TGTGCCAGCAGCTTGGCCGAGGGGGATGGCTACACCTTC.

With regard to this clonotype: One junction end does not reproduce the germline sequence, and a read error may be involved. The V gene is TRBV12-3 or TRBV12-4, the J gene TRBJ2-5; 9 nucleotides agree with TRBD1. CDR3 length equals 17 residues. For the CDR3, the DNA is TGTGCCAGCAGCTTAGTAGGGGCAAACAGGGGGCGTGAGACCCAGTACTTC. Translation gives CASSLVGANRGRETQYF.

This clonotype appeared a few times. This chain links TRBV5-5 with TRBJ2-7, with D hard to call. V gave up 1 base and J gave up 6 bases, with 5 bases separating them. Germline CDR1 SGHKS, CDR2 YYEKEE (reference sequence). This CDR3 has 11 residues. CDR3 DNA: TGTGCCAGCAGCTTGATCCGCGAGCAGTACTTC. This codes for CASSLIREQYF. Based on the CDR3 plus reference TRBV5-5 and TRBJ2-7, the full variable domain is DAGVTQSPTHLIKTRGQQVTLRCSPISGHKSVSWYQQVLGQGPQFIFQYYEKEERGRGNFPDRFSARQFPNYSSELNVNALLLGDSALYLCASSLIREQYFGPGTRLTVT.

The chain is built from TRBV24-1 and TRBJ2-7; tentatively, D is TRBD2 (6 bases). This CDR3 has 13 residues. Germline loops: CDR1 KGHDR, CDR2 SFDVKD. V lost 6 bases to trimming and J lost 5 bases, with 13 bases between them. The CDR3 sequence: CATSSGQSDEQYF. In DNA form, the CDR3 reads TGTGCCACCAGTAGCGGGCAGTCGGACGAGCAGTACTTC.

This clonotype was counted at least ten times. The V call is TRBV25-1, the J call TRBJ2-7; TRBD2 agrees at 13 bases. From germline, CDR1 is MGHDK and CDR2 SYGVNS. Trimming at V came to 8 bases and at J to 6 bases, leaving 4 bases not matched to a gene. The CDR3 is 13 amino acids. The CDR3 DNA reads TGTGCCAGCGCCGGACTAGCGGGAGCCGAGCAGTACTTC. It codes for CASAGLAGAEQYF.

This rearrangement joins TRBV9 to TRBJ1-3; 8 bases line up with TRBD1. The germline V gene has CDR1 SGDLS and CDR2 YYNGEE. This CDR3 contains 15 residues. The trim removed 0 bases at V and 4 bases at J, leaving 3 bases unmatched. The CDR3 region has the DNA TGTGCCAGCAGCGTAGGACAGGGGACAGGAAACACCATATATTTT. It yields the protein CASSVGQGTGNTIYF.

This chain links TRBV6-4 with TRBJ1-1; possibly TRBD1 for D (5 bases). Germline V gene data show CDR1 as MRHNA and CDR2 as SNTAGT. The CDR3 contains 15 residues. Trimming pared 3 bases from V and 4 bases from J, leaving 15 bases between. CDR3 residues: CASSESGTEATEAFF. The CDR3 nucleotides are TGTGCCAGCAGTGAAAGCGGGACGGAGGCCACTGAAGCTTTCTTT.